The 32 T cell receptor beta chains reported below all come from one sample, sequenced in a study of T-cell reconstitution after alpha-beta-depleted transplantation in children. The authors prepared the TCRbeta library with unique molecular identifiers. A single record per CDR3 protein comes from TCRdb applying MiXCR to the PCR reads. Counted here are 190,000 or so distinct CDR3 sequences, about 6.8% occurring once; the ten biggest clones make up roughly 3%. The sample in question was PBMCs from the stem cell graft donor, obtained from the stem cell graft. Receptor source: a human donor who donated a stem cell graft to a child with Wiskott-Aldrich syndrome.

This clonotype was counted ten times or more. J is TRBJ2-1 and V is TRBV15, with D unresolved. The CDR3 covers 14 residues. Trimming pared 4 bases from V and 3 bases from J, leaving 10 bases between. Germline loops: CDR1 LNHNV, CDR2 YYDKDF (reference sequence). For the CDR3, the DNA is TGTGCCACCAGCAAAACCTTGGACTACAATGAGCAGTTCTTC. It codes for CATSKTLDYNEQFF.

Many counts were recorded for this clonotype. The chain's CDR3 is CSVGQGSEQYF. In DNA, the CDR3 is TGCAGCGTTGGTCAGGGGAGCGAGCAGTACTTC. This chain links TRBV29-1 with TRBJ2-7, with D tentatively TRBD1 (6 bases). The CDR3 is 11 amino acids. The V end lost 4 bases, the J end lost 6 bases, and 10 bases lay between the germline ends. Per germline, CDR1 SQVTM and CDR2 ANQGSEA.

This clonotype was detected only a few times. The chain carries TRBV18 and TRBJ2-1, with 14 bases identical to TRBD2. Germline trimming cut 1 base from V and 7 bases from J; bases unmatched to any gene: 3. The CDR3 has 16 amino acids. CDR1 KGHSH and CDR2 LQKENI come from the germline V gene. The CDR3 here is CASSPRGLAGGNEQFF. CDR3 nucleotide sequence: TGTGCCAGCTCACCACGTGGACTAGCGGGGGGAAATGAGCAGTTCTTC. Looking up the rest from reference TRBV18 and TRBJ2-1 gives the full variable domain: NAGVMQNPRHLVRRRGQEARLRCSPMKGHSHVYWYRQLPEEGLKFMVYLQKENIIDESGMPKERFSAEFPKEGPSILRIQQVVRGDSAAYFCASSPRGLAGGNEQFFGPGTRLTVL.

In the case of this clonotype: A much larger clone differs by one base, so this may be a read error. The chain employs TRBV28 and TRBJ2-2; maybe TRBD2 (5 bases). Trimming shortened V by 8 bases and J by 4 bases, and 20 bases separated the two germline ends. Germline V CDR1 and CDR2: MDHEN, SYDVKM. This CDR3 region has 16 residues. CDR3 coding DNA: TGTGCCAGCCTCCGGACTGATGGGTGCCCCACCGGGGAGCTGTTTTTT. This encodes CASLRTDGCPTGELFF.

This clonotype appeared a few times. Relative to the germline gene, one junction end is altered; a read error may explain this. This sequence joins TRBV20-1 and TRBJ2-1; 12 bases agree with TRBD2. The germline gives CDR1 DFQATT, CDR2 SNEGSKA (reference sequence). The CDR3 contains 17 residues. The CDR3 here is CCARDSTSGSMYNEQFF. The CDR3 coding sequence is TGCTGTGCTAGAGATTCGACTAGCGGGAGTATGTACAATGAGCAGTTCTTC.

This clonotype was recorded many times. The chain links TRBV6-2 or TRBV6-3 to TRBJ1-1; 9 bases are shared with TRBD1. Looked up from germline, CDR1 is MNHEY and CDR2 is SVGEGT. V lost 2 bases to trimming and J lost 4 bases; unmatched junction nucleotides: 2. The CDR3 is 14 residues long. The CDR3 sequence is CASSYRGQGTEAFF. The CDR3 bases are TGTGCCAGCAGTTACCGGGGACAGGGCACTGAAGCTTTCTTT.

This clonotype was counted at least ten times. This sequence joins TRBV7-2 and TRBJ1-4; 7 positions match TRBD1. CDR3 length: 17 residues. Germline assignment: CDR1 SGHTA and CDR2 FQGNSA. The V segment lost 6 bases and the J segment 5 bases; nucleotides outside the gene matches: 15. Here the CDR3 DNA reads TGTGCCAGCAGTCAATCTCCCCCGGGGACAGACAATGAAAAACTGTTTTTT. Its protein product is CASSQSPPGTDNEKLFF.

For this clonotype: A much more abundant neighbour one base away suggests this may be a read error. The rearrangement uses TRBV21-1 and TRBJ2-2. TRBV21-1 is tagged as a pseudogene. The CDR3 has 14 amino acids. The CDR3 spells CASSKKADTGEQFF. The DNA of the CDR3 is TGTGCCAGCAGCAAAAAGGCAGACACCGGGGAGCAGTTTTTT.

This clonotype was seen at least ten times. The rearrangement links TRBV4-1 to TRBJ2-1; possible D gene TRBD1, 6 bases. V was clipped by 4 bases and J by 5 bases, with 15 bases between them. In germline, CDR1 is MGHRA, CDR2 YSYEKL. The CDR3 extends over 15 amino acids. The DNA of the CDR3 is TGCGCCAGCAGCCTAGGGGGTTTTGTCGACAATGAGCAGTTCTTC. This encodes CASSLGGFVDNEQFF.

This clonotype appeared a few times. The V call is TRBV7-8, the J call TRBJ1-5; unclear D gene. Trimming left V 1 base short and J 0 bases short, with 13 bases between. Germline lookup yields CDR1 SGHVS and CDR2 FQNEAQ. The CDR3 extends over 17 amino acids. CDR3 amino acids: CASSLVGRLISNQPQHF. CDR3 coding DNA: TGTGCCAGCAGCTTAGTAGGGAGACTGATTAGCAATCAGCCCCAGCATTTT.

At least ten counts were recorded for this clonotype. The V gene is TRBV12-3 or TRBV12-4, the J gene TRBJ2-1; possible D gene TRBD1, 5 bases. CDR3 length: 15 residues. The V end lost 3 bases, the J end lost 7 bases, and 16 bases lay between the germline ends. CDR3 protein: CASSLLTEDENEQFF. The DNA for the CDR3 is TGTGCCAGCAGTTTGCTGACAGAGGACGAGAATGAGCAGTTCTTC.

The chain employs TRBV2 and TRBJ2-2; D is perhaps TRBD2 (5 bases). V was shortened by 6 bases and J by 7 bases, with 15 bases between the two germline ends. This CDR3 is 14 amino acids long. Germline assignment: CDR1 SNHLY and CDR2 FYNNEI. The CDR3 sequence is CASRAPLAVGELFF. The DNA of the CDR3 is TGTGCCAGCAGAGCACCCCTAGCCGTCGGGGAGCTGTTTTTT.

This clonotype was counted at least ten times. V usage is TRBV10-3 and J usage is TRBJ2-3; TRBD2 matches at 8 bases. This CDR3 contains 16 residues. Trimming cost V 3 bases and J 4 bases; bases outside gene matches: 9. Germline CDR1 reads ENHRY; CDR2 reads SYGVKD. The CDR3 DNA sequence: TGTGCCATCAGTGATCCGGGACTAGTCTTTGCAGATACGCAGTATTTT. As protein: CAISDPGLVFADTQYF.

This clonotype came up many times. The V call is TRBV5-6, the J call TRBJ2-2; 7 bases are a match to TRBD1. Losses at the gene ends were 5 bases for V and 7 bases for J; bases not matched to a gene: 11. CDR1 is SGHDT and CDR2 is YYEEEE in the germline V gene. The CDR3 runs 15 residues. CDR3 sequence (DNA): TGTGCCAGCAGACCCCTCACAGGGGATGGCGGGGAGCTGTTTTTT. Translation gives CASRPLTGDGGELFF.

This clonotype was seen repeatedly, ten times or more. The chain is built from TRBV3-1 and TRBJ1-6; 7 bases are shared with TRBD1. V was pared by 10 bases and J by 10 bases, with 10 bases of the junction left unmatched. The CDR3 totals 13 residues. CDR1 LGHDT and CDR2 YNNKEL come from the germline V gene (reference sequence). CDR3 bases: TGTGCCACCGGGCGACAGGGAGGATCACCCCTCCACTTT. Amino acids: CATGRQGGSPLHF.

This clonotype was seen repeatedly, ten times or more. The J gene is TRBJ2-7, the V gene TRBV4-2; 9 bases align to TRBD1. Germline V gives CDR1 LGHNA, CDR2 YNFKEQ. Trimming cost V 0 bases and J 3 bases; bases outside gene matches: 6. The CDR3 sequence is 16 residues long. DNA of the CDR3: TGTGCCAGCAGCCAAGAGGACAGGGGCGGGGGCTACGAGCAGTACTTC. As protein: CASSQEDRGGGYEQYF.

This clonotype was counted at least ten times. The chain couples TRBV27 to TRBJ2-1, with TRBD2 as a possible D gene (5 bases). The CDR3 consists of 14 residues. With 1 base removed from V and 8 bases from J, the gap between germline ends came to 12 bases. The germline V gene encodes CDR1 MNHEY and CDR2 SMNVEV (reference sequence). As DNA, the CDR3 is TGTGCCAGCAGTTTATATATGGGAGCCGATGAGCAGTTCTTC. It specifies CASSLYMGADEQFF.

The table lists this clonotype with many counts. The chain recombines TRBV12-3 or TRBV12-4 with TRBJ2-3, with D perhaps being TRBD1 or TRBD2 (5 bases each). The ends were cut back, 3 bases at V and 0 bases at J, with 7 bases in the middle. This CDR3 is built from 14 residues. CDR3 nucleotides: TGTGCCAGCAGTTTCGGGGCGAGCACAGATACGCAGTATTTT. It translates to CASSFGASTDTQYF.

In this sample, this clonotype turned up many times. The gene calls are TRBV7-9 and TRBJ2-1, with D possibly being TRBD1 (5 bases). Trimming removed 1 base from V and 4 bases from J, with 8 bases in between. The V gene's germline CDR1 is SEHNR and CDR2 FQNEAQ (reference sequence). The CDR3 covers 14 residues. CDR3: CASSLDDRYNEQFF. The DNA of the CDR3 is TGTGCCAGCAGCTTAGACGACAGATACAATGAGCAGTTCTTC.

This clonotype showed up just a few times. The chain uses TRBV20-1 and TRBJ1-2; 8 nucleotides match TRBD1. This CDR3 comprises 17 residues. With V trimmed by 1 base and J by 0 bases, 10 bases remained unmatched. CDR1 and CDR2 (germline): DFQATT, SNEGSKA (reference sequence). Here the CDR3 DNA reads TGCAGTGCTAGAGCCCGGACAGGGTCCAAAGCTAACTATGGCTACACCTTC. It is translated as CSARARTGSKANYGYTF.

The sample holds many counts of this clonotype. The chain combines TRBV14 with TRBJ2-1; tentatively, D is TRBD2 (7 bases). The V and J ends lost 5 bases and 5 bases respectively, with 22 bases between them. Per the germline V gene, CDR1 is SGHDN and CDR2 is FVKESK. The CDR3 covers 17 residues. This CDR3 reads CASSIKGRGGGHNEQFF. CDR3 bases: TGTGCCAGCAGCATTAAGGGTAGGGGAGGGGGGCACAATGAGCAGTTCTTC.

This clonotype was counted only a few times. This chain joins TRBV25-1 and TRBJ1-4; D is unresolved. The CDR3 runs to 12 residues. With 7 bases removed from V and 8 bases from J, the gap between germline ends came to 11 bases. Germline assignment: CDR1 MGHDK and CDR2 SYGVNS. This CDR3 reads CASTLGNEKLFF. CDR3 DNA sequence: TGTGCCAGCACGCTAGGGAACGAAAAACTGTTTTTT.

This clonotype occurred many times. This rearrangement joins TRBV27 to TRBJ2-3, with 12 nucleotides matching TRBD2. V shed 4 bases and J 1 base; nucleotides not matched to a gene: 15. CDR1 and CDR2 (germline): MNHEY, SMNVEV (reference sequence). The CDR3 extends over 20 amino acids. CDR3 nucleotides: TGTGCCAGCAGTTCACCCGGGACTAGCGGGTCCAAGTCACGCACAGATACGCAGTATTTT. This gives the protein CASSSPGTSGSKSRTDTQYF.

This clonotype was observed at least ten times. The chain couples TRBV30 to TRBJ2-1; a possible D gene is TRBD2 (6 bases). The V end was cut by 1 base, the J end by 8 bases, with 9 bases between. Germline lookup yields CDR1 GTSNPN and CDR2 SVGIG (reference sequence). CDR3 length: 12 amino acids. The CDR3 bases are TGTGCCTGGAGTGGGAGGGGTCATGAGCAGTTCTTC. Translating gives CAWSGRGHEQFF.

This clonotype was detected many times. J is TRBJ1-5 and V is TRBV29-1, with D perhaps TRBD1 (5 bases). Germline V gene lookup returns CDR1 SQVTM and CDR2 ANQGSEA. V lost 4 bases, J lost 5 bases, and 12 bases lay in between. The CDR3 covers 13 residues. CDR3 nucleotides: TGCAGCGTTGGCGCCGGGGGGGATCAGCCCCAGCATTTT. Translated, it gives CSVGAGGDQPQHF.

This clonotype was seen ten or more times. The chain links TRBV10-3 to TRBJ2-1; a weak D match, TRBD2 (5 bases). V was pared by 4 bases and J by 9 bases, with 13 bases between. Germline V gene lookup returns CDR1 ENHRY and CDR2 SYGVKD. The CDR3 consists of 13 residues. The CDR3 DNA is TGTGCCATCAGTGGGCTTCGGGATGGTGAGCAGTTCTTC. This translates into CAISGLRDGEQFF.

The table lists this clonotype with many counts. The rearrangement links TRBV20-1 to TRBJ2-3, with a tentative D call TRBD2 (6 bases). There are 13 residues in the CDR3. V gave up 4 bases and J gave up 7 bases, with 15 bases separating them. CDR1 and CDR2 (germline): DFQATT, SNEGSKA (reference sequence). The CDR3 DNA follows: TGCAGTGCTATTCCGGCGGGGAGGTATACGCAGTATTTT. This sequence encodes CSAIPAGRYTQYF.

Ten or more counts support this clonotype. This rearrangement joins TRBV27 to TRBJ2-7; D might be TRBD1 (6 bases). Trimming took off 5 bases at V and 2 bases at J, with 19 bases between the two ends. Per germline, CDR1 MNHEY and CDR2 SMNVEV (reference sequence). This CDR3 is 16 amino acids long. The CDR3 DNA reads as TGTGCCAGCAGTGCCAGGACAGCCAACAACCCCTACGAGCAGTACTTC. It specifies CASSARTANNPYEQYF.

The chain employs TRBV19 and TRBJ1-1, with 9 bases fitting TRBD1. The V gene end was trimmed by 3 bases and the J gene end by 10 bases; junction bases not matched to a gene: 12. This CDR3 has 15 residues. Germline-derived CDR1 and CDR2 are LNHDA and SQIVND (reference sequence). This CDR3 reads CASSISGTGPVGAFF. The CDR3 DNA reads as TGTGCCAGTAGTATCTCCGGGACAGGGCCGGTTGGAGCTTTCTTT.

There are a few counts of this clonotype. The rearrangement joins TRBV19 to TRBJ1-5; no definite D call. V was trimmed by 7 bases and J by 3 bases, leaving 13 bases between them. Germline-derived CDR1 and CDR2 are LNHDA and SQIVND (reference sequence). The CDR3 totals 14 residues. The CDR3 protein is CASNLGGFNQPQHF. The DNA for the CDR3 is TGTGCCAGTAATCTGGGCGGTTTCAATCAGCCCCAGCATTTT.

This chain links TRBV12-3 or TRBV12-4 with TRBJ2-7; 7 bases fit TRBD1. CDR3 size: 12 residues. J was trimmed by 2 bases and V by 10 bases; bases with no gene match: 5. The CDR3 bases are TGTGCCACCACGGACAGGCCCTACGAGCAGTACTTC. It is translated as CATTDRPYEQYF.

This clonotype came up many times. J is TRBJ2-1 and V is TRBV24-1; weak D call: TRBD1 (5 bases). Germline assignment: CDR1 KGHDR and CDR2 SFDVKD. The CDR3 is made up of 14 amino acids. V lost 2 bases and J 7 bases, leaving 11 bases between the germline ends. The DNA for the CDR3 is TGTGCCACCAGTGATTCGCGACAGATAAATGAGCAGTTCTTC. Its translation is CATSDSRQINEQFF.